A selection of T cell receptor beta chains follows, all from one sample in a study of blood T cell repertoires in COVID-19. Repertoires were generated with immunoSEQ multiplex PCR, while TCRdb's copy carries only in-frame clones and drops some. Among a few hundred thousand clones listed, around 87% were seen once. Input material: peripheral blood. All receptors come from a man aged 45-65 years with active or convalescent COVID-19. The conserved cysteine and the conserved F or W are not part of the CDR3 here.

v_gene: TRBV6-5
len: 11
j_gene: TRBJ1-2
CDR3aa: ASSSHFNYGYT

v_gene: TRBV30
len: 10
j_gene: TRBJ1-5
CDR3aa: AWSRDNQPQH

v_gene: TRBV19
len: 13
j_gene: TRBJ2-3
CDR3aa: ASSIGAYSTDTQY

v_gene: TRBV7-8
len: 15
j_gene: TRBJ2-1
CDR3aa: ASSIMGGPGVAGEQF

v_gene: TRBV7-9
len: 9
j_gene: TRBJ2-3
CDR3aa: ASSSTDTQY

v_gene: TRBV7-9
len: 15
j_gene: TRBJ2-7
CDR3aa: ASSLAPGQGSFYEQY

v_gene: TRBV19
len: 14
j_gene: TRBJ2-2
CDR3aa: ASSIGASGIPGELF

v_gene: TRBV7-3
len: 12
j_gene: TRBJ2-2
CDR3aa: ASSLRVSTGELF

v_gene: TRBV3-1/TRBV3-2
len: 13
j_gene: TRBJ2-5
CDR3aa: ASSQRDRAGETQY

v_gene: TRBV6-5
len: 11
j_gene: TRBJ2-3
CDR3aa: ASRGSRTDTQY

v_gene: TRBV5-1
len: 9
j_gene: TRBJ2-5
CDR3aa: ASSIQETQY

v_gene: TRBV30
len: 13
j_gene: TRBJ2-3
CDR3aa: AWSVLAGGTDTQY

v_gene: TRBV30
len: 11
j_gene: TRBJ1-1
CDR3aa: AWSVRMNTEAF

v_gene: TRBV2
len: 14
j_gene: TRBJ2-1
CDR3aa: ASSDGRGSYYNEQF

v_gene: TRBV6-5
len: 11
j_gene: TRBJ2-7
CDR3aa: ASTSTGSHEQY

v_gene: TRBV30
len: 10
j_gene: TRBJ2-5
CDR3aa: AWSELAETQY

v_gene: TRBV18
len: 11
j_gene: TRBJ1-3
CDR3aa: ASSQGTGNTIY

v_gene: TRBV9
len: 15
j_gene: TRBJ1-3
CDR3aa: ASSPLSRGLSGNTIY

v_gene: TRBV19
len: 12
j_gene: TRBJ2-6
CDR3aa: ASRQGSGANVLT

v_gene: TRBV6-5
len: 13
j_gene: TRBJ1-1
CDR3aa: ASSYDSEMNTEAF

v_gene: TRBV7-9
len: 12
j_gene: TRBJ1-4
CDR3aa: ASSPTEGSEKLF

v_gene: TRBV6-5
len: 13
j_gene: TRBJ2-3
CDR3aa: ATGLAGDRTDTQY

v_gene: TRBV10-2
len: 11
j_gene: TRBJ1-6
CDR3aa: ASGRQINSPLH

v_gene: TRBV10-3
len: 13
j_gene: TRBJ2-3
CDR3aa: AISDGRGGTDTQY

v_gene: TRBV3-1/TRBV3-2
len: 11
j_gene: TRBJ2-2
CDR3aa: ASRLAGVGELF

v_gene: TRBV9
len: 15
j_gene: TRBJ2-5
CDR3aa: ASSDRPTAGLAETQY

v_gene: TRBV7-2
len: 12
j_gene: TRBJ2-1
CDR3aa: ASSLTSSHNEQF

v_gene: TRBV6-2/TRBV6-3
len: 11
j_gene: TRBJ1-2
CDR3aa: ASSPSRDREYT

v_gene: TRBV6-6
len: 12
j_gene: TRBJ1-1
CDR3aa: ASSYQGTDTEAF

v_gene: TRBV5-3
len: 11
j_gene: TRBJ2-5
CDR3aa: ARSYRTGDNQY

v_gene: TRBV28
len: 13
j_gene: TRBJ1-2
CDR3aa: ASSPRQGGDYGYT

v_gene: TRBV10-3
len: 13
j_gene: TRBJ2-1
CDR3aa: AIRDDRGHRDEQF

v_gene: TRBV30
len: 10
j_gene: TRBJ1-5
CDR3aa: AWRGTGQPQH

v_gene: TRBV11-2
len: 11
j_gene: TRBJ2-5
CDR3aa: ASSLGQEETQY

v_gene: TRBV7-2
len: 13
j_gene: TRBJ1-2
CDR3aa: ASSRLVSGYYGYT

v_gene: TRBV7-3
len: 14
j_gene: TRBJ1-3
CDR3aa: ASSLTGAGSGNTIY

v_gene: TRBV3-1/TRBV3-2
len: 13
j_gene: TRBJ2-3
CDR3aa: ASSQRGGGEDTQY

v_gene: TRBV10-1
len: 11
j_gene: TRBJ2-2
CDR3aa: ASSVQGVGELF

v_gene: TRBV10-3
len: 12
j_gene: TRBJ1-1
CDR3aa: AISESPRGTEAF

v_gene: TRBV7-8
len: 13
j_gene: TRBJ2-1
CDR3aa: ASSLFGGNYNEQF

v_gene: TRBV6-5
len: 12
j_gene: TRBJ1-1
CDR3aa: ATKRGHLNTEAF

v_gene: TRBV7-2
len: 10
j_gene: TRBJ1-2
CDR3aa: ASSLGGEALT

v_gene: TRBV29-1
len: 14
j_gene: TRBJ1-4
CDR3aa: SAGGRGRQSNEKLF

v_gene: TRBV19
len: 13
j_gene: TRBJ1-5
CDR3aa: ASTQGRGFNQPQH

v_gene: TRBV4-1
len: 14
j_gene: TRBJ1-2
CDR3aa: ASSQEQGGDIGGYT

v_gene: TRBV5-1
len: 11
j_gene: TRBJ1-3
CDR3aa: ASSQGSGNTIY

v_gene: TRBV6-5
len: 14
j_gene: TRBJ1-2
CDR3aa: ASSYSDRGAYYGYT

v_gene: TRBV4-2
len: 20
j_gene: TRBJ1-2
CDR3aa: ASSQDLLSSSQASTFNYGYT

v_gene: TRBV29-1
len: 13
j_gene: TRBJ1-4
CDR3aa: SVEDHDRGREKLF

v_gene: TRBV24-1
len: 11
j_gene: TRBJ1-1
CDR3aa: ATSEGANTEAF

v_gene: TRBV19
len: 13
j_gene: TRBJ1-5
CDR3aa: ASSAGRGSNQPQH

v_gene: TRBV6-1
len: 14
j_gene: TRBJ2-4
CDR3aa: ASSARQRYQGNIQY

v_gene: TRBV9
len: 12
j_gene: TRBJ1-6
CDR3aa: ASSVGQGDSPLH

v_gene: TRBV3-1/TRBV3-2
len: 12
j_gene: TRBJ1-6
CDR3aa: ASSQDSTASPLH

v_gene: TRBV5-1
len: 12
j_gene: TRBJ1-1
CDR3aa: ASSFSPLNTEAF

v_gene: TRBV5-1
len: 14
j_gene: TRBJ2-3
CDR3aa: ASSVIAGGSTDTQY

v_gene: TRBV10-3
len: 15
j_gene: TRBJ1-2
CDR3aa: AIRGQDKGPTNYGYT